This T cell receptor (beta chain) was recovered during a study of blood T cell repertoires in COVID-19. Study-level information: Sites across the United States, Italy and Spain contributed samples from acute and convalescent COVID-19.

Only a few counts were recorded for this clone. The CDR3 totals 15 residues. Germline V gene lookup returns CDR1 LNHDA and CDR2 SQIVND (reference sequence). V was cut by 2 bases and J by 6 bases, with 17 bases left in between. The method was immunoSEQ multiplex PCR; TCRdb's version includes in-frame clones alone and lacks a portion of them. Of some 150,000 clones listed, 84% are singletons. This TCR was sampled from a human donor in a cohort sampled during active COVID-19. The V gene is TRBV19, the J gene TRBJ2-7; D perhaps matches TRBD1 (6 bases). Sequencing input: peripheral blood. The CDR3, as DNA: TGTGCCAGTAGTATATTTTTGGACAGCCGTTCCGAGCAGTACTTC. Protein: CASSIFLDSRSEQYF. The full variable domain, in which reference TRBV19 and TRBJ2-7 provide the parts outside the CDR3, is DGGITQSPKYLFRKEGQNVTLSCEQNLNHDAMYWYRQDPGQGLRLIYYSQIVNDFQKGDIAEGYSVSREKKESFPLTVTSAQKNPTAFYLCASSIFLDSRSEQYFGPGTRLTVT.